This TCR beta chain was documented in a study of cytomegalovirus exposure and HLA in healthy donors. Germline V CDR1 and CDR2: MNHEY, SMNVEV (reference sequence). The CDR3 sequence is 14 residues long. The V gene lost 2 bases and the J gene lost 1 base, with 8 bases spanning the gap. The PCR ran on 60 Vbeta and 13 Jbeta primers. The protocol was immunoSEQ multiplex PCR, while the TCRdb copy is restricted to in-frame clones and leaves out a portion. The repertoire holds 120,000 or so clones, with roughly 74% as singletons. The chain couples TRBV27 to TRBJ1-2; D is ambiguous. Sequenced input: PBMCs. The receptor was isolated from a woman in her forties or fifties in good health and CMV-seropositive. CDR3 nucleotides: TGTGCCAGCAGTTTACTTAGCGGTAACTATGGCTACACCTTC. Amino acid sequence: CASSLLSGNYGYTF.